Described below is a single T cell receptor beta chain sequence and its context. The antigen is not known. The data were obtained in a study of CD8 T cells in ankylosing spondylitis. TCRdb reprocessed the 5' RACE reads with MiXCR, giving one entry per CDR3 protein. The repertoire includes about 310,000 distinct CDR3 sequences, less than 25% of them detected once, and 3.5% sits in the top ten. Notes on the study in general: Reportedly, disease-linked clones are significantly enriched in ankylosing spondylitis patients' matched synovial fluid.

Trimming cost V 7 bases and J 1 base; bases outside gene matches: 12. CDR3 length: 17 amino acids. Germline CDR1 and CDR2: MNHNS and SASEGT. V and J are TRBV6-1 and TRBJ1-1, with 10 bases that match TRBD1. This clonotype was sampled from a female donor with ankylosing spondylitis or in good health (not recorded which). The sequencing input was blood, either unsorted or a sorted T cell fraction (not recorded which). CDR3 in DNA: TGTGCCAGCACGCAGCCGGGACAGGGGCTGGGGAACACTGAAGCTTTCTTT. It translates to CASTQPGQGLGNTEAFF.